Each of the 10 T cell receptor beta chains below was sequenced from the same sample in a study of cytomegalovirus exposure and HLA in healthy donors. The primer mix had 60 Vbeta and 13 Jbeta primers. The data were produced by immunoSEQ multiplex PCR, yet TCRdb's version contains in-frame clones alone and is incomplete. In the table there are roughly 200,000 clones, about 86% of which are singletons. Sequencing was performed on PBMCs. These receptors were collected from a woman between 25 and 40 years old in good health and CMV-seronegative.

J is TRBJ2-7 and V is TRBV28; TRBD1 might be the D (6 bases). V shed 3 bases and J shed 6 bases, with 15 bases lying between them. The CDR3 totals 14 residues. The germline V gene has CDR1 MDHEN and CDR2 SYDVKM. CDR3 protein: CASSFEGEWAEQYF. The CDR3 nucleotides are TGTGCCAGCAGTTTTGAGGGGGAATGGGCCGAGCAGTACTTC. The whole variable domain, remainder taken from reference TRBV28 and TRBJ2-7, is DVKVTQSSRYLVKRTGEKVFLECVQDMDHENMFWYRQDPGLGLRLIYFSYDVKMKEKGDIPEGYSVSREKKERFSLILESASTNQTSMYLCASSFEGEWAEQYFGPGTRLTVT.

The CDR3 is CASSKTGPTGELFF. In DNA, the CDR3 is TGTGCCAGCAGCAAGACAGGGCCGACCGGGGAGCTGTTTTTT. V gene TRBV27 combines with J gene TRBJ2-2, with 7 bases fitting TRBD1. The germline CDR1 and CDR2 sequences are MNHEY and SMNVEV (reference sequence). CDR3 length: 14 residues. The V segment lost 6 bases and the J segment 5 bases; nucleotides outside the gene matches: 6.

V gene TRBV7-9 combines with J gene TRBJ1-1; D call uncertain. V was pared by 5 bases and J by 0 bases, with 10 bases between. Germline lookup yields CDR1 SEHNR and CDR2 FQNEAQ (reference sequence). This CDR3 has 14 residues. CDR3 DNA sequence: TGTGCCAGCAGCCAATCTATCATGAACACTGAAGCTTTCTTT. This translates into CASSQSIMNTEAFF.

This chain links TRBV28 with TRBJ2-5, with 10 nucleotides matching TRBD2. The CDR3 consists of 15 residues. Germline V gives CDR1 MDHEN, CDR2 SYDVKM. J lost 5 bases, V lost 11 bases, and 14 bases had no gene match. CDR3 region: CAVGGLAGDGETQYF. The CDR3 region has the DNA TGTGCCGTGGGTGGGCTAGCGGGGGACGGGGAGACCCAGTACTTC.

The V call is TRBV29-1, the J call TRBJ2-7; tentative D call: TRBD2 (6 bases). This CDR3 region has 13 residues. The ends were cut back, 7 bases at V and 0 bases at J, with 13 bases in the middle. Germline V CDR1 and CDR2: SQVTM, ANQGSEA. The CDR3 nucleotides read TGCAGCGCCGTTGGAGGGGTCTCCTACGAGCAGTACTTC. Protein sequence: CSAVGGVSYEQYF.

This chain joins TRBV5-4 and TRBJ1-1, with 9 bases aligning to TRBD1. The germline V gene has CDR1 SGHNT and CDR2 YYREEE (reference sequence). The CDR3 spans 14 residues. The V and J ends lost 4 bases and 5 bases, in that order; junction bases with no gene match: 6. CDR3: CASSVGTGRTEAFF. The CDR3, as DNA: TGTGCCAGCAGCGTAGGGACAGGGCGGACTGAAGCTTTCTTT.

The chain combines TRBV9 with TRBJ2-3; the match to TRBD2 covers 9 bases. Germline CDR1 SGDLS, CDR2 YYNGEE. Trimming at V came to 4 bases and at J to 4 bases, leaving 4 bases not matched to a gene. This CDR3 is built from 14 residues. CDR3 sequence (DNA): TGTGCCAGCAGCCAACTAGCGGGTGCAGATACGCAGTATTTT. The encoded protein is CASSQLAGADTQYF.

The chain recombines TRBV30 with TRBJ2-6; TRBD1 aligns across 8 bases. V lost 5 bases to trimming and J lost 0 bases; unmatched junction nucleotides: 0. The CDR3 is 14 amino acids. The germline CDR1 and CDR2 sequences are GTSNPN and SVGIG (reference sequence). CDR3 protein: CAWDRGSGANVLTF. The CDR3, as DNA: TGTGCCTGGGACAGGGGCTCTGGGGCCAACGTCCTGACTTTC. The whole variable domain, remainder taken from reference TRBV30 and TRBJ2-6, is SQTIHQWPATLVQPVGSPLSLECTVEGTSNPNLYWYRQAAGRGLQLLFYSVGIGQISSEVPQNLSASRPQDRQFILSSKKLLLSDSGFYLCAWDRGSGANVLTFGAGSRLTVL.

This clone was seen only a few times. V and J are TRBV13 and TRBJ2-2; 11 bases fit TRBD2. The V gene's germline CDR1 is PRHDT and CDR2 FYEKMQ (reference sequence). V lost 5 bases to trimming and J lost 5 bases; unmatched junction nucleotides: 10. The CDR3 totals 17 residues. The CDR3 reads CASSPGLAGGRTGELFF. The CDR3 DNA reads as TGTGCCAGCAGCCCGGGGCTAGCGGGAGGAAGGACCGGGGAGCTGTTTTTT.

This clone occurred a few times. The chain combines TRBV28 with TRBJ2-1; D remains ambiguous. The CDR3 runs 12 residues. Trimming left V 2 bases short and J 9 bases short, with 8 bases between. Germline-derived CDR1 and CDR2 are MDHEN and SYDVKM. The CDR3 DNA reads TGTGCCAGCAGTTTACAATCCATTGAGCAGTTCTTC. It codes for CASSLQSIEQFF.